Shown below are 11 T cell receptor beta chains from a single sample sequenced in a study of neurological immune-mediated disorders. TCRdb fed the 5' RACE reads into MiXCR, producing one record per CDR3 protein. The data contain roughly 74,000 distinct CDR3 sequences, 5.2% of them singletons. The sample consisted of PBMCs. The source of these receptors is a man younger than 35 with multiple sclerosis.

The sample holds many counts of this clonotype. The V call is TRBV6-5, the J call TRBJ2-1, with TRBD2 matching 8 bases. This CDR3 spans 15 amino acids. With 6 bases clipped from V and 2 bases from J, the junction kept 6 bases outside the gene matches. Per germline, CDR1 MNHEY and CDR2 SVGAGI. Written as DNA, the CDR3 is TGTGCCAGCAGAAAGGCGGGGGGTACCTACAATGAGCAGTTCTTC. This codes for CASRKAGGTYNEQFF.

This clonotype has ten or more counts. The chain is built from TRBV7-9 and TRBJ2-6; D is possibly TRBD1 (5 bases). The CDR3 extends over 19 amino acids. The V gene lost 2 bases and the J gene lost 0 bases, with 17 bases spanning the gap. Germline CDR1 SEHNR, CDR2 FQNEAQ (reference sequence). CDR3 in amino acids: CASSLTSGSPGSGANVLTF. CDR3 sequence (DNA): TGTGCCAGCAGCTTAACTTCAGGGTCACCAGGCTCTGGGGCCAACGTCCTGACTTTC.

Many counts were recorded for this clonotype. CDR3 sequence (DNA): TGCAGTGCTCTACTAGCGGGAGTGGTGGATGAGCAGTTCTTC. It is translated as CSALLAGVVDEQFF. The chain is built from TRBV20-1 and TRBJ2-1; 11 bases align to TRBD2. V dropped 5 bases and J dropped 8; count of bases not matched to a gene: 8. Per the germline V gene, CDR1 is DFQATT and CDR2 is SNEGSKA (reference sequence). This CDR3 spans 14 amino acids.

This clonotype was observed many times. The rearrangement joins TRBV20-1 to TRBJ2-6, with TRBD2 matching 9 bases. CDR3 length: 15 amino acids. Losses at the gene ends were 6 bases for V and 2 bases for J; bases not matched to a gene: 5. The V gene's germline CDR1 is DFQATT and CDR2 SNEGSKA (reference sequence). The CDR3 sequence: CSAVAGGPGANVLTF. The CDR3 DNA reads as TGCAGTGCCGTCGCGGGAGGGCCTGGGGCCAACGTCCTGACTTTC.

This clonotype was counted many times. The chain has TRBV6-6 and TRBJ1-6, with D perhaps TRBD1 (5 bases). This CDR3 has 16 residues. V lost 7 bases and J lost 1, with 14 bases in between. The V gene's germline CDR1 is MNHNY and CDR2 SVGAGI (reference sequence). The CDR3 DNA sequence: TGTGCCAGCATTAGGAGGGGAGGATCCTATAATTCACCCCTCCACTTT. Its translation is CASIRRGGSYNSPLHF.

This clonotype has a count of ten or more. This chain links TRBV5-6 with TRBJ2-3, with D hard to call. Germline CDR1 reads SGHDT; CDR2 reads YYEEEE. The CDR3 spans 17 residues. Between the trimmed V and J ends, which lost 3 bases and 1 base, there was a span of 18 bases. The CDR3 DNA sequence: TGTGCCAGCAGCTCCCTTCCCGCGGTTCCGGGCACAGATACGCAGTATTTT. Encoded protein: CASSSLPAVPGTDTQYF.

This clonotype was detected many times. The chain employs TRBV20-1 and TRBJ2-5; TRBD1 agrees at 7 bases. Germline CDR1 and CDR2: DFQATT and SNEGSKA (reference sequence). This CDR3 has 14 amino acids. J lost 3 bases, V lost 2 bases, and 6 bases had no gene match. The CDR3 is CSARRQGIKETQYF. The CDR3 region has the DNA TGCAGTGCTAGAAGACAGGGTATTAAAGAGACCCAGTACTTC.

In its sample, this clonotype was seen many times. The chain joins TRBV20-1 to TRBJ2-5; either TRBD1 or TRBD2 may fit D (5 bases each). This CDR3 has 16 amino acids. Germline V gene data show CDR1 as DFQATT and CDR2 as SNEGSKA (reference sequence). The V gene lost 5 bases and the J gene lost 2 bases, with 21 bases spanning the gap. In DNA, the CDR3 is TGCAGTGCTCGCGGCTCGTTTCCGGGACGACAAGAGACCCAGTACTTC. Protein: CSARGSFPGRQETQYF.

This clonotype was detected ten times or more. The rearrangement links TRBV20-1 to TRBJ2-1; D not resolved. Trimming cost V 0 bases and J 4 bases, with 7 bases left between them. Germline loops: CDR1 DFQATT, CDR2 SNEGSKA (reference sequence). The CDR3 contains 13 residues. Here the CDR3 reads CSARDRLYNEQFF. The CDR3 DNA sequence: TGCAGTGCTAGAGATAGGCTGTACAATGAGCAGTTCTTC.

There are many counts of this clonotype. The chain couples TRBV6-2 or TRBV6-3 to TRBJ2-1; tentative D call: TRBD1 (6 bases). The CDR3 loop spans 13 amino acids. The germline V gene encodes CDR1 MNHEY and CDR2 SVGEGT. Trimming left V 4 bases short and J 10 bases short, with 14 bases between. The CDR3 is CASSFNRDQEQFF. CDR3 sequence (DNA): TGTGCCAGCAGTTTCAACAGGGATCAAGAGCAGTTCTTC.

This clonotype came up many times. The chain links TRBV12-3 or TRBV12-4 to TRBJ2-7; TRBD1 agrees at 9 bases. The trim removed 3 bases at V and 7 bases at J, leaving 7 bases unmatched. The CDR3 is 14 amino acids. Here the CDR3 DNA reads TGTGCCAGCAGTTTCGGGGACAGGGAGAGGGAGCAGTACTTC. It specifies CASSFGDREREQYF.